This T cell receptor (beta chain) was observed in a study of identical twins. Study-level findings and limits: Cross-sectional statistics underpinned the conclusions; the same donors were not followed. Compared with unrelated sharing, twin-shared out-of-frame alpha sequences had more low-probability sequences.

In this sample, this clonotype turned up many times. Its antigen remains unidentified. With 2 bases removed from V and 4 bases from J, the gap between germline ends came to 2 bases. This CDR3 region has 10 residues. Germline CDR1 reads DFQATT; CDR2 reads SNEGSKA (reference sequence). Through template switching, a universal primer site was introduced, and the cDNA contained unique molecular identifiers. TCRdb called the 5' RACE reads again in MiXCR, with one record for every CDR3 protein. The table shows 700,000 to 950,000 distinct CDR3 sequences, with 12% occurring only once. Another study also made use of these data, one on yellow fever vaccine responses in identical twins.

The receptor comes from a woman aged 18-29 years in good health. Sequenced input: PBMCs. The rearrangement joins TRBV20-1 to TRBJ2-5; unclear D gene. This chain's CDR3 is CSARRETQYF. As DNA, the CDR3 is TGCAGTGCTAGAAGAGAGACCCAGTACTTC.